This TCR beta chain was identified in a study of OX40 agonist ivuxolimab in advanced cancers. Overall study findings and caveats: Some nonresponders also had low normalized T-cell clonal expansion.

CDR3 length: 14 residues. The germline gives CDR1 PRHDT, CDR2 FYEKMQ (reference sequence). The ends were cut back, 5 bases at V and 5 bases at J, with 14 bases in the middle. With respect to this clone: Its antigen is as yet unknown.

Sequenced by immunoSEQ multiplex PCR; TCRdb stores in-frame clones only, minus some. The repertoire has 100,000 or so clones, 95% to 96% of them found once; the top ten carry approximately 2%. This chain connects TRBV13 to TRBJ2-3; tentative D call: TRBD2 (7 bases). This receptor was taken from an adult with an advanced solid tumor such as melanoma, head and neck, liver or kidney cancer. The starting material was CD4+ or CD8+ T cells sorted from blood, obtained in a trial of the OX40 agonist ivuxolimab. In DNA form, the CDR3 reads TGTGCCAGCAGCCACCGGGGGGCCTTAGATACGCAGTATTTT. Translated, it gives CASSHRGALDTQYF.